This paragraph covers one T cell receptor (beta chain) sequence. Its antigen remains unidentified. The data belong to a study of PD-1 blockade in classical Hodgkin lymphoma. The study's findings and limits: Relative to healthy donors, newly diagnosed patients reportedly had lower baseline TCR diversity, which was reported as lower still in relapsed/refractory patients. Causes of the repertoire differences remain undefined, possibly disease activity or prior therapy.

Libraries were prepared by immunoSEQ multiplex PCR; TCRdb keeps only in-frame clonotypes and omits some of them. Of 20,000 to 25,000 clones in the sample, roughly 70% are singletons; the top ten hold over 15%. All patients experienced relapse after autologous stem cell transplantation, and brentuximab vedotin exposure was variable. The input for sequencing was peripheral blood mononuclear cells (PBMCs), taken at baseline. The sequence was collected from a human donor with classical Hodgkin lymphoma.

The chain's CDR3 is CASRTNGEQYF. CDR3 in DNA: TGTGCCAGCAGGACGAATGGCGAGCAGTACTTC. The chain combines TRBV6-5 with TRBJ2-7; no definite D call. The CDR3 extends over 11 amino acids. Trimming shortened V by 6 bases and J by 6 bases, and 9 bases separated the two germline ends. Germline CDR1 MNHEY, CDR2 SVGAGI.